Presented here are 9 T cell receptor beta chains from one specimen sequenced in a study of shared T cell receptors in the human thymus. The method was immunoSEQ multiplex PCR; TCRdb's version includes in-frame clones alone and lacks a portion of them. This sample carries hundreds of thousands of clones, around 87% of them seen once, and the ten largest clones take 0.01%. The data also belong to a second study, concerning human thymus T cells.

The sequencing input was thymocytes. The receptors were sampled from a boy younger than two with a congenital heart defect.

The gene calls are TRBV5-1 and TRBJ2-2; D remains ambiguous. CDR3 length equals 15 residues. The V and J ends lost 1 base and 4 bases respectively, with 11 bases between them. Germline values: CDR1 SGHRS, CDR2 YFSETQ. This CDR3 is CASSLWHRSTGELFF. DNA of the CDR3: TGCGCCAGCAGCTTGTGGCATCGGAGCACCGGGGAGCTGTTTTTT.

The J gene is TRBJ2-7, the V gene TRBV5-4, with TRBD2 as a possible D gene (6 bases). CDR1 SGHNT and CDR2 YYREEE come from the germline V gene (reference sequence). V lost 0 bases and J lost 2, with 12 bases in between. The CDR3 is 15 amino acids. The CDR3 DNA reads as TGTGCCAGCAGCTTGGCGGGGGATTTGGCCTACGAGCAGTACTTC. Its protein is CASSLAGDLAYEQYF.

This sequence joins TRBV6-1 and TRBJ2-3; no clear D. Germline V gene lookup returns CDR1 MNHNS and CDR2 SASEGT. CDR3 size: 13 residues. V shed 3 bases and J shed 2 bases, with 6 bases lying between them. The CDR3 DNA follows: TGTGCCAGCAGTGAGGGCTTCACAGATACGCAGTATTTT. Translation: CASSEGFTDTQYF.

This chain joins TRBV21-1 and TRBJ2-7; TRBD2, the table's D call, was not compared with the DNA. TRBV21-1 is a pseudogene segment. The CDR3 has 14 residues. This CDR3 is CASSPGGGRYEQYF. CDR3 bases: TGTGCCAGCAGCCCCGGCGGGGGGCGCTACGAGCAGTACTTC.

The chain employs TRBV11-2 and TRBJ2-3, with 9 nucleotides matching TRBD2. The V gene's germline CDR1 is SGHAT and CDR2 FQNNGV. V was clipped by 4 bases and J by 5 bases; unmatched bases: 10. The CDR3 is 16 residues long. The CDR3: CASSSRVGTSRDTQYF. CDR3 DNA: TGTGCCAGCAGCTCCCGTGTTGGGACTAGCCGAGATACGCAGTATTTT.

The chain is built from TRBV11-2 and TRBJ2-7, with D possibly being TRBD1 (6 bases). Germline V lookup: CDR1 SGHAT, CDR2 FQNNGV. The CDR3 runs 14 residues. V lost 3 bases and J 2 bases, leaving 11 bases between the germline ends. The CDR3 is CASSLSAGAYEQYF. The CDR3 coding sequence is TGTGCCAGCAGCTTGAGCGCAGGGGCCTACGAGCAGTACTTC. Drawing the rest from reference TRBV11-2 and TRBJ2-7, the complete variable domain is EAGVAQSPRYKIIEKRQSVAFWCNPISGHATLYWYQQILGQGPKLLIQFQNNGVVDDSQLPKDRFSAERLKGVDSTLKIQPAKLEDSAVYLCASSLSAGAYEQYFGPGTRLTVT.

The CDR3 protein is CASSRPRASHEQFF. In DNA form, the CDR3 reads TGTGCCAGCAGTAGACCTCGGGCTAGCCATGAGCAGTTCTTC. J is TRBJ2-1 and V is TRBV28, with D possibly matching TRBD2 (5 bases). Trimming removed 5 bases at V and 8 bases at J, with 16 bases between. Germline V lookup: CDR1 MDHEN, CDR2 SYDVKM. The CDR3 sequence is 14 residues long. The full variable domain, its missing parts supplied by reference TRBV28 and TRBJ2-1, is DVKVTQSSRYLVKRTGEKVFLECVQDMDHENMFWYRQDPGLGLRLIYFSYDVKMKEKGDIPEGYSVSREKKERFSLILESASTNQTSMYLCASSRPRASHEQFFGPGTRLTVL.

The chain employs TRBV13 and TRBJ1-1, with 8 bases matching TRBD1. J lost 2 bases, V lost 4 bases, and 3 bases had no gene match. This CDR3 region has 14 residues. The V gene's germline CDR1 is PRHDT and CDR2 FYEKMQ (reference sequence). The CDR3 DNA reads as TGTGCCAGCAGCTCAGGACAGGGTAACACTGAAGCTTTCTTT. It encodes CASSSGQGNTEAFF.

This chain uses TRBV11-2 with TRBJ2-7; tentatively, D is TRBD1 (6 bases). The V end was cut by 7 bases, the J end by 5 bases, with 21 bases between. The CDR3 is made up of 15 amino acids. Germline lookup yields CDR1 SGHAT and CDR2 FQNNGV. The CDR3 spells CASTATGSSGDEQYF. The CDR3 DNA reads TGTGCCAGCACCGCAACAGGGTCTAGTGGAGACGAGCAGTACTTC.